Sequencing of this T cell receptor beta chain was carried out in a study of naive CD8 T cells in extremely preterm neonates. This clone came up once. The germline CDR1 and CDR2 sequences are LNHDA and SQIVND (reference sequence). The ends were cut back, 5 bases at V and 5 bases at J, with 22 bases in the middle. The CDR3 loop spans 16 amino acids. Data came from immunoSEQ multiplex PCR; TCRdb stores just in-frame clones and leaves some out. The profile shows some 7,400 clones, approximately 90% of them singletons. Cord blood came from elective full-term cesareans at 37-41 weeks without labor or membrane rupture.

This sequence originates from a newborn in good health. Sequenced sample: naive CD8+ T cells from cord blood. V usage is TRBV19 and J usage is TRBJ2-7; D perhaps matches TRBD2 (6 bases). The CDR3 protein is CASSSRPGLGRNEQYF. DNA of the CDR3: TGTGCCAGTAGTTCTCGTCCGGGACTGGGGCGGAACGAGCAGTACTTC. Full variable domain (remainder filled in from reference TRBV19 and TRBJ2-7): DGGITQSPKYLFRKEGQNVTLSCEQNLNHDAMYWYRQDPGQGLRLIYYSQIVNDFQKGDIAEGYSVSREKKESFPLTVTSAQKNPTAFYLCASSSRPGLGRNEQYFGPGTRLTVT.